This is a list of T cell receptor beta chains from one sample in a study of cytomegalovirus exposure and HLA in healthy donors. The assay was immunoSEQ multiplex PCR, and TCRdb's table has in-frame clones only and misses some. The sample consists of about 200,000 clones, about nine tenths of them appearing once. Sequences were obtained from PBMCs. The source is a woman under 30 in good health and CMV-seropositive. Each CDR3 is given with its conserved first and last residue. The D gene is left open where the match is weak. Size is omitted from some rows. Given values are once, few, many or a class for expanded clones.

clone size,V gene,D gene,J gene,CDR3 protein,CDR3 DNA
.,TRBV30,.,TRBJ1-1,CAWSTLTRGLTNTEAFF,TGTGCCTGGAGTACCCTAACACGTGGACTGACGAACACTGAAGCTTTCTTT
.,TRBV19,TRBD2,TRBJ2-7,CASSKGKAGDLSYEQYF,TGTGCCAGTAGTAAGGGAAAAGCGGGAGACCTCTCCTACGAGCAGTACTTC
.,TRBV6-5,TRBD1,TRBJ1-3,CASSRGHSGNTIYF,TGTGCCAGCTCAAGGGGGCACTCTGGAAACACCATATATTTT
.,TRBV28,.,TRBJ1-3,CASSLDVTLGGNTIYF,TGTGCCAGCAGTTTAGATGTCACCCTCGGGGGAAACACCATATATTTT
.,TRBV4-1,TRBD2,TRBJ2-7,CASSQLAGASYEQYF,TGCGCCAGCAGCCAACTAGCGGGCGCCTCCTACGAGCAGTACTTC
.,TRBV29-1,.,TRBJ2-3,CSVEILDTQYF,TGCAGCGTGGAAATACTAGATACGCAGTATTTT
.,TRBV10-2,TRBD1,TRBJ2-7,CASSPTGFEQYF,TGCGCCAGCAGCCCGACAGGGTTCGAGCAGTACTTC
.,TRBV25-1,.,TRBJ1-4,CASSDSWTPDRTNEKLFF,TGTGCCAGCAGTGATTCCTGGACCCCGGACAGAACTAATGAAAAACTGTTTTTT
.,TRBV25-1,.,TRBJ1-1,CASSAQYAEAFF,TGTGCCAGCAGTGCCCAGTATGCTGAAGCTTTCTTT
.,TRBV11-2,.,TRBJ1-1,CASYPQTVGGWSEAFF,TGTGCCAGCTACCCTCAGACGGTAGGCGGATGGTCTGAAGCTTTCTTT
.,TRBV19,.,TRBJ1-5,CASSIEVQPQHF,TGTGCCAGTAGTATTGAGGTTCAGCCCCAGCATTTT
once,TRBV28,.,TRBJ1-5,CASSPRAGYQPQHF,TGTGCCAGCAGTCCCCGAGCGGGGTATCAGCCCCAGCATTTT
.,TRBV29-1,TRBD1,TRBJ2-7,CSVEVYVAGTGRNEQYF,TGCAGCGTTGAAGTATACGTGGCCGGGACAGGGAGGAACGAGCAGTACTTC
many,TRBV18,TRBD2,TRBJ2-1,CASSPTSGNEQFF,TGTGCCAGCTCACCGACTAGCGGCAATGAGCAGTTCTTC
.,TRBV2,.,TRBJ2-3,CASSSLDTQYF,TGTGCCAGCAGTTCACTAGATACGCAGTATTTT
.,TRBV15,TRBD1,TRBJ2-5,CATSIRQGWETQYF,TGTGCCACCAGCATACGACAGGGCTGGGAGACCCAGTACTTC
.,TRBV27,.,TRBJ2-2,CASRRAGNTGELFF,TGTGCCAGCCGGAGGGCCGGAAACACCGGGGAGCTGTTTTTT
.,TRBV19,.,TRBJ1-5,CASSISQGSYQPQHF,TGTGCCAGTAGTATCAGCCAGGGATCCTATCAGCCCCAGCATTTT
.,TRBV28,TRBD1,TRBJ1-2,CASSPGQGGGYTF,TGTGCCAGCAGTCCCGGACAGGGTGGTGGCTACACCTTC
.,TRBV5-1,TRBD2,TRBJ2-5,CASSRSGLAGETQYF,TGCGCCAGCAGCCGTTCGGGACTAGCGGGAGAGACCCAGTACTTC
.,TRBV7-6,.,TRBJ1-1,CASSLGAENTEAFF,TGTGCCAGCAGCTTAGGTGCGGAGAACACTGAAGCTTTCTTT
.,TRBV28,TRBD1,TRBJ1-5,CASTIPRGANQPQHF,TGTGCCAGCACCATTCCCAGGGGGGCAAATCAGCCCCAGCATTTT
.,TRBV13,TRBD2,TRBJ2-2,CASSSSGNFNTGELFF,TGTGCCAGCAGCTCCAGCGGGAATTTTAACACCGGGGAGCTGTTTTTT
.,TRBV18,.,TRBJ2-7,CASSPLVGDEQYF,TGTGCCAGCTCACCATTGGTAGGGGACGAGCAGTACTTC
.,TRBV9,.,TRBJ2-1,CASSSRRVELYNEQFF,TGTGCCAGCAGCTCCCGACGGGTAGAACTCTACAATGAGCAGTTCTTC
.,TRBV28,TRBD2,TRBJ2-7,CASETGGSGYEQYF,TGTGCCAGCGAAACGGGGGGGTCGGGCTACGAGCAGTACTTC
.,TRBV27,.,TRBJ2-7,CASSLLTGQGPSYEQYF,TGTGCCAGCAGTTTATTGACAGGCCAGGGTCCTTCCTACGAGCAGTACTTC
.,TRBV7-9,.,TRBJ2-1,CASSSSGESEQFF,TGTGCCAGCAGCTCCTCCGGGGAGAGTGAGCAGTTCTTC
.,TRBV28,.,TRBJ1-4,CASSPGGRTNEKLFF,TGTGCCAGCAGTCCCGGGGGGCGAACTAATGAAAAACTGTTTTTT
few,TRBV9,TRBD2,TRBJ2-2,CASSVVLAGRGRAGELFF,TGTGCCAGCAGCGTAGTACTAGCGGGGAGAGGTCGGGCCGGGGAGCTGTTTTTT
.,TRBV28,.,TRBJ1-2,CASSLSGPYGYTF,TGTGCCAGCAGTTTATCAGGGCCTTACGGCTACACCTTC
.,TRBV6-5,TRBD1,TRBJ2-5,CASSYVTGDQETQYF,TGTGCCAGCAGTTACGTTACAGGGGACCAAGAGACCCAGTACTTC
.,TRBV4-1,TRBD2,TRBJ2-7,CASSQNAWGLANEQYF,TGCGCCAGCAGCCAAAATGCCTGGGGACTAGCGAACGAGCAGTACTTC
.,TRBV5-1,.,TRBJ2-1,CASSLVYQGDEQFF,TGCGCCAGCAGCTTGGTATACCAGGGTGACGAGCAGTTCTTC
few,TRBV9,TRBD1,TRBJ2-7,CASSGGDRGYEQYF,TGTGCCAGCAGCGGGGGGGACAGGGGCTACGAGCAGTACTTC
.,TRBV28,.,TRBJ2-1,CASTARSYNEQFF,TGTGCCAGCACGGCTAGATCCTACAATGAGCAGTTCTTC
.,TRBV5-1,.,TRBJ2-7,CASSYGPEQYF,TGCGCCAGCAGCTACGGTCCCGAGCAGTACTTC
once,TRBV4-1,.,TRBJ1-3,CASSHPRDSSGNTIYF,TGCGCCAGCAGCCATCCCCGAGACAGCTCTGGAAACACCATATATTTT
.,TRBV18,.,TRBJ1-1,CASSVGQLVMNTEAFF,TGTGCCAGCTCAGTTGGACAGCTAGTCATGAACACTGAAGCTTTCTTT
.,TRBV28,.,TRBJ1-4,CATSTGTNEKLFF,TGTGCCACCTCGACAGGAACTAATGAAAAACTGTTTTTT
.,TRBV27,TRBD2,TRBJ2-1,CASTDITSGRNEQFF,TGTGCCAGCACCGATATTACTAGCGGGAGAAATGAGCAGTTCTTC
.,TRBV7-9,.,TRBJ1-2,CASSLEGVDGYTF,TGTGCCAGCAGCTTAGAAGGGGTAGACGGCTACACCTTC
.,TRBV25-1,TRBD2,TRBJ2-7,CASSERASGSYEQYF,TGTGCCAGCAGTGAAAGGGCTAGCGGGAGCTACGAGCAGTACTTC
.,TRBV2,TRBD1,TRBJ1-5,CASRGPGQGAEGNQPQHF,TGTGCCAGCAGGGGACCGGGACAGGGGGCTGAGGGCAATCAGCCCCAGCATTTT
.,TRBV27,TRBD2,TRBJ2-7,CASSWSGRVNNEQYF,TGTGCCAGCAGTTGGAGCGGGAGGGTGAACAACGAGCAGTACTTC
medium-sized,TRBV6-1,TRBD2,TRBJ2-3,CASSELAGGPDTQYF,TGTGCCAGCAGTGAACTAGCGGGAGGGCCAGATACGCAGTATTTT
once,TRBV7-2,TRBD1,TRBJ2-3,CASSRTGISEDTQYF,TGTGCCAGCAGCCGGACAGGGATTAGTGAAGATACGCAGTATTTT
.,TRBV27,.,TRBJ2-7,CASREDSTRYEQYF,TGTGCCAGCAGGGAGGACAGTACTCGCTACGAGCAGTACTTC
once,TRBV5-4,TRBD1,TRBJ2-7,CASSRGTGYLDEQYF,TGTGCCAGCAGCCGGGGGACAGGGTATCTGGACGAGCAGTACTTC
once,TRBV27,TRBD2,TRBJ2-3,CASSSRLAGDTQYF,TGTGCCAGCAGTTCACGACTAGCGGGAGATACGCAGTATTTT
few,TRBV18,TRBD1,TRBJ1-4,CASSPQGQAATNEKLFF,TGTGCCAGCTCACCACAGGGACAGGCTGCAACTAATGAAAAACTGTTTTTT
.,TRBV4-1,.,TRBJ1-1,CASSQGGGKILNTEAFF,TGCGCCAGCAGCCAAGGGGGGGGGAAGATCCTGAACACTGAAGCTTTCTTT
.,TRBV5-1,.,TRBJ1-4,CASSWGRGTNEKLFF,TGCGCCAGCAGCTGGGGCCGGGGGACTAATGAAAAACTGTTTTTT
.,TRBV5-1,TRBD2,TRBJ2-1,CASSLAIGTSGSGWVVSYNEQFF,TGCGCCAGCAGCTTGGCTATTGGGACTAGCGGGAGTGGTTGGGTGGTCTCCTACAATGAGCAGTTCTTC
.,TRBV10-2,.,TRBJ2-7,CASRGPTYEQYF,TGCGCCAGCAGGGGGCCCACCTACGAGCAGTACTTC
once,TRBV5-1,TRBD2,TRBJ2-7,CASSSPGLGSHEQYF,TGCGCCAGCAGCTCCCCGGGACTAGGGTCCCACGAGCAGTACTTC
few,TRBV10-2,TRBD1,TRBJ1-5,CASSAGDRVGQPQHF,TGCGCCAGCAGTGCCGGGGACAGGGTAGGTCAGCCCCAGCATTTT
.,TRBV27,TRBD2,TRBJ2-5,CATKSLGAGLQETQYF,TGTGCCACCAAATCATTAGGAGCGGGGCTCCAAGAGACCCAGTACTTC
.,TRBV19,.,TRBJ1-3,CASAPGGPGNTIYF,TGTGCCAGTGCCCCCGGGGGGCCTGGAAACACCATATATTTT